The 7 T cell receptor beta chains listed next were all sequenced from one sample in a study of blood T cell repertoires in COVID-19. Assay: immunoSEQ multiplex PCR; the TCRdb copy retains only in-frame clones and omits some. The sample lists 190,000 or so clones, approximately 86% occurring once. Sequences were obtained from peripheral blood. These receptors all stem from a man aged 55 to 70 with COVID-19, enrolled during active disease.

This chain's CDR3 is CASSLGLYGTGAINTEAFF. The CDR3 bases are TGTGCCAGCAGCTTAGGTCTGTATGGGACAGGGGCCATTAACACTGAAGCTTTCTTT. This chain uses TRBV7-2 with TRBJ1-1; 10 bases match TRBD1. The length of the CDR3 is 19 residues. Germline V gene data show CDR1 as SGHTA and CDR2 as FQGNSA. J was trimmed by 2 bases and V by 1 base; bases with no gene match: 13.

This clone was seen only once. The chain uses TRBV4-1 and TRBJ1-2; maybe TRBD1 (6 bases). V was pared by 0 bases and J by 6 bases, with 14 bases between. The CDR3 is made up of 15 amino acids. The V gene's germline CDR1 is MGHRA and CDR2 YSYEKL. Here the CDR3 reads CASSQDPQPGDGYTF. DNA for the CDR3: TGCGCCAGCAGCCAAGATCCCCAGCCAGGGGATGGCTACACCTTC.

The chain links TRBV5-1 to TRBJ1-1, with unresolved D. Trimming removed 0 bases from V and 0 bases from J, with 12 bases in between. This CDR3 is built from 16 residues. The germline gives CDR1 SGHRS, CDR2 YFSETQ. The DNA of the CDR3 is TGCGCCAGCAGCTTGGGGGCGACGGTAATGAACACTGAAGCTTTCTTT. Its protein is CASSLGATVMNTEAFF.

The rearrangement links TRBV5-1 to TRBJ1-5; 8 nucleotides align to TRBD1. Germline V gives CDR1 SGHRS, CDR2 YFSETQ. The CDR3 covers 16 residues. The ends lost 0 bases at V and 9 bases at J; junction bases unmatched: 11. As DNA, the CDR3 is TGCGCCAGCAGCTTGGGTCCGGACAGGGCCCTGGGGCCCCAGCATTTT. The encoded protein is CASSLGPDRALGPQHF.

The J gene is TRBJ1-2, the V gene TRBV30, with D unclear. Per germline, CDR1 GTSNPN and CDR2 SVGIG (reference sequence). CDR3 length: 14 amino acids. Trimming left V 5 bases short and J 4 bases short, with 17 bases between. CDR3 coding DNA: TGTGCCTGGCACCCGGCCTACGGAGTCTATGGCTACACCTTC. Amino acid sequence: CAWHPAYGVYGYTF. Using reference TRBV30 and TRBJ1-2 for the parts outside the CDR3, the full variable domain is SQTIHQWPATLVQPVGSPLSLECTVEGTSNPNLYWYRQAAGRGLQLLFYSVGIGQISSEVPQNLSASRPQDRQFILSSKKLLLSDSGFYLCAWHPAYGVYGYTFGSGTRLTVV.

This chain joins TRBV18 and TRBJ1-1; a possible D gene is TRBD1 (5 bases). There are 16 residues in the CDR3. Germline assignment: CDR1 KGHSH and CDR2 LQKENI. Trimming stripped 2 bases from V and 4 bases from J, with 17 bases between. The CDR3 DNA follows: TGTGCCAGCTCACCAACAGGACCCTCTGCTGGCACTGAAGCTTTCTTT. This translates into CASSPTGPSAGTEAFF.

The genes are TRBV7-2 and TRBJ2-3; TRBD1 is a possible D gene (7 bases). The V gene's germline CDR1 is SGHTA and CDR2 FQGNSA. Trimming took 6 bases from V and 3 from J, leaving 22 bases between them. The length of the CDR3 is 17 residues. DNA for the CDR3: TGTGCCAGCAGTCCCCTGGTAGGGGGCGGGGTGACAGATACGCAGTATTTT. The encoded protein is CASSPLVGGGVTDTQYF.